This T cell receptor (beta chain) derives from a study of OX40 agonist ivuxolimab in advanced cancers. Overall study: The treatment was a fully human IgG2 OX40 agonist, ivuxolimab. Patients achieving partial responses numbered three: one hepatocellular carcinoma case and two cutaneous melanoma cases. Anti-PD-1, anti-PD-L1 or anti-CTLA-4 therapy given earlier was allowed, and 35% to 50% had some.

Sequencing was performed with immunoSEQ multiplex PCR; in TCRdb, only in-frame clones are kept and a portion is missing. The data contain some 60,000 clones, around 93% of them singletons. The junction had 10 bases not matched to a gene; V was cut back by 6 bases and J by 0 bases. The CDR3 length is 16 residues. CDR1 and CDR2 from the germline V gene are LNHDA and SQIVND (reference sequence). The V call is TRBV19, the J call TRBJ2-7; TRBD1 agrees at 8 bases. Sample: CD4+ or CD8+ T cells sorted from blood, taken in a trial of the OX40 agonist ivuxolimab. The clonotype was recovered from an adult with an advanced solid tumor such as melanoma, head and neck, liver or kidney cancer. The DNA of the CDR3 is TGTGCCAGTAGCCCGAATCCAGGGGGCAACTCCTACGAGCAGTACTTC. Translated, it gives CASSPNPGGNSYEQYF.